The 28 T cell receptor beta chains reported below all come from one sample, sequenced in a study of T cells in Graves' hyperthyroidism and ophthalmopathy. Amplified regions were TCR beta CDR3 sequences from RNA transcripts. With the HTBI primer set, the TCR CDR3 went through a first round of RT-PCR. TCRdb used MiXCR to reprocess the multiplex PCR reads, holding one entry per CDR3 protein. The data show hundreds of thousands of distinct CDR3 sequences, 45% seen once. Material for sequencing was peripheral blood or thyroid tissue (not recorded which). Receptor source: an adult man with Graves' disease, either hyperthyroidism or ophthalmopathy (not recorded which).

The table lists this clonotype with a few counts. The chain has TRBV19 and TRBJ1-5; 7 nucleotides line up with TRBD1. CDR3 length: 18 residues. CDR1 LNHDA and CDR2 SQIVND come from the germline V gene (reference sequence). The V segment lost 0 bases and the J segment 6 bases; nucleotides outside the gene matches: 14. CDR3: CASSIDRLGRGMGQPQHF. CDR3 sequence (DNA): TGTGCCAGTAGTATAGATCGCCTCGGCAGGGGGATGGGTCAGCCCCAGCATTTT.

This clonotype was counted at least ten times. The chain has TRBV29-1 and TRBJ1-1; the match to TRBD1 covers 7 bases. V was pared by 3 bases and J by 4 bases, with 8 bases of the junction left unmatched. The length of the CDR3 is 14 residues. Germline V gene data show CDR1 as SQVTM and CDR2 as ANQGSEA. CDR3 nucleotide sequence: TGCAGCGTTGAGTTCCGGGACAGAAGCACTGAAGCTTTCTTT. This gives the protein CSVEFRDRSTEAFF.

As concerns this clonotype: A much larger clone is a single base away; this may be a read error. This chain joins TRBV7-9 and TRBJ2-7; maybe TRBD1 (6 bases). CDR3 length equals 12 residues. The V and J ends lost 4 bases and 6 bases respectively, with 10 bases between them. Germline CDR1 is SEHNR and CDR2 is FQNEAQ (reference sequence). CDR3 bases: TGTGCCAGCAGCTCGGAACAGGGCGAGCAGTACTTC. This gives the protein CASSSEQGEQYF.

Here the CDR3 reads CASTSGQETQYF. The CDR3 DNA reads TGTGCCAGCACCTCGGGCCAAGAGACCCAGTACTTC. V and J are TRBV2 and TRBJ2-5; D unclear. CDR1 is SNHLY and CDR2 is FYNNEI in the germline V gene. V lost 7 bases and J 1 base, leaving 7 bases between the germline ends. CDR3 size: 12 residues.

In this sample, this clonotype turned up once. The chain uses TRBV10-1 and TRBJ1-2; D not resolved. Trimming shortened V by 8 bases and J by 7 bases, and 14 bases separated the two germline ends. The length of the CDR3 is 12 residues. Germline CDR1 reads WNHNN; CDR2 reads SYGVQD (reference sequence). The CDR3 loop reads CASHVGVSGYTF. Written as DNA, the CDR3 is TGCGCCAGCCACGTGGGTGTTAGTGGCTACACCTTC.

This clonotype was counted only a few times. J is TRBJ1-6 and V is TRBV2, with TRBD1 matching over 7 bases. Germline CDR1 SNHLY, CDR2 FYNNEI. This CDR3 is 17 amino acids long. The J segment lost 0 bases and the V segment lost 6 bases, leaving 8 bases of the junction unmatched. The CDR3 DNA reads TGTGCCAGCAGCCCCGACAGGGTTAGCTCCTATAATTCACCCCTCCACTTT. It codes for CASSPDRVSSYNSPLHF. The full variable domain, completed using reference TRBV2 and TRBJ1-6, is EPEVTQTPSHQVTQMGQEVILRCVPISNHLYFYWYRQILGQKVEFLVSFYNNEISEKSEIFDDQFSVERPDGSNFTLKIRSTKLEDSAMYFCASSPDRVSSYNSPLHFGNGTRLTVT.

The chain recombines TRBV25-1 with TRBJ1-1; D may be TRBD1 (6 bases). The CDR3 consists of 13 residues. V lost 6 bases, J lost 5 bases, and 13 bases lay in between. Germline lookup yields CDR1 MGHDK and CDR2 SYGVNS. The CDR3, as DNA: TGTGCCAGCAGGCTCAGGGGAAGAACTGAAGCTTTCTTT. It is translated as CASRLRGRTEAFF.

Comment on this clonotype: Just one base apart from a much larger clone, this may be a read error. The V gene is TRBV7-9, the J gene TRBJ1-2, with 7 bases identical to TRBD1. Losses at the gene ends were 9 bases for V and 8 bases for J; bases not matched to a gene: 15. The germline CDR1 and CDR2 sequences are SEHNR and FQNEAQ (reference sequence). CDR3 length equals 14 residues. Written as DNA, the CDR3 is TGTGCCAGTAGTCTTGCCGGGACAGCCCAGGGCTACACCTTC. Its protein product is CASSLAGTAQGYTF.

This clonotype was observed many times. The CDR3, as DNA: TGTGCCAGCAAAGACAGGGCGAATCAGCCCCAGCATTTT. Protein: CASKDRANQPQHF. The chain is built from TRBV19 and TRBJ1-5, with 7 bases lining up with TRBD1. Germline V gene data show CDR1 as LNHDA and CDR2 as SQIVND (reference sequence). The CDR3 length is 13 residues. V trimming: 9 bases; J trimming: 4 bases; junction bases outside the gene matches: 6.

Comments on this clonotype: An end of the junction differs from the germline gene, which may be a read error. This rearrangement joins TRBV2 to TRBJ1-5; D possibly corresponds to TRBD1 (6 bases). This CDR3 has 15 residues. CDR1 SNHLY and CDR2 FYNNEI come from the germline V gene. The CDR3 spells CASSQEGRGFQPQHF. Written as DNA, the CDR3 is TGCGCCAGCAGCCAAGAGGGCAGGGGATTTCAGCCCCAGCATTTT. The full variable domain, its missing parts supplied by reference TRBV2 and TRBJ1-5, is EPEVTQTPSHQVTQMGQEVILRCVPISNHLYFYWYRQILGQKVEFLVSFYNNEISEKSEIFDDQFSVERPDGSNFTLKIRSTKLEDSAMYFCASSQEGRGFQPQHFGDGTRLSIL.

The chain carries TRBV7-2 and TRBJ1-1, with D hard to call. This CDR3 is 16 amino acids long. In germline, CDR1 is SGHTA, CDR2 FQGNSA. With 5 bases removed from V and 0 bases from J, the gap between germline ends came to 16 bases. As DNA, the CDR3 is TGTGCCAGCAGCCGAAGGTCTGGGGTATTGAACACTGAAGCTTTCTTT. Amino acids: CASSRRSGVLNTEAFF.

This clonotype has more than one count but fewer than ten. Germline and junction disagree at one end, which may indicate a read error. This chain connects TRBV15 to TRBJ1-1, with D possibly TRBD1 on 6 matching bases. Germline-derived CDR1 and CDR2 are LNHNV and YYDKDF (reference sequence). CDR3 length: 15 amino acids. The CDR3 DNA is TGTGCCAGCAGCCAAGATCACAGGGTGAACACTGAAGCTTTCTTT. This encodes CASSQDHRVNTEAFF.

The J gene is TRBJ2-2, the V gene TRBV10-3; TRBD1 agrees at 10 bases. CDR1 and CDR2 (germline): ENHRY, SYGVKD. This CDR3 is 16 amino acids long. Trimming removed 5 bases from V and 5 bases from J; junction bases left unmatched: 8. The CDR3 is CAISFTGTGVTGELFF. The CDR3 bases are TGTGCCATCAGTTTCACCGGGACAGGGGTGACCGGGGAGCTGTTTTTT.

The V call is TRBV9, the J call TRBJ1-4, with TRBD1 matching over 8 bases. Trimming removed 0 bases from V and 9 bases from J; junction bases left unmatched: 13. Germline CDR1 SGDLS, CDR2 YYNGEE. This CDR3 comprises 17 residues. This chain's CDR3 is CASSVAGGEVRRKKLFF. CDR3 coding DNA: TGTGCCAGCAGCGTAGCAGGGGGCGAAGTACGGCGTAAAAAACTGTTTTTT.

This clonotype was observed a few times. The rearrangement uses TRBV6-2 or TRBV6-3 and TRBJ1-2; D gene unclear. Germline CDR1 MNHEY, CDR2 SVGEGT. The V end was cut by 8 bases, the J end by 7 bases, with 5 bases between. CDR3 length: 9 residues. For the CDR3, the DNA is TGTGCCAGCGGTCGTGGCTACACCTTC. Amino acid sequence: CASGRGYTF.

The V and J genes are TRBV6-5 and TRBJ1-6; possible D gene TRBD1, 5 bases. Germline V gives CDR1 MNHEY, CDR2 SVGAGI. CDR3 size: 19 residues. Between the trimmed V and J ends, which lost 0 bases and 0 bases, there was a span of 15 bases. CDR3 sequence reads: CASSYSGPGQSSYNSPLHF. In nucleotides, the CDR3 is TGTGCCAGCAGTTACTCGGGCCCAGGGCAGAGCTCCTATAATTCACCCCTCCACTTT.

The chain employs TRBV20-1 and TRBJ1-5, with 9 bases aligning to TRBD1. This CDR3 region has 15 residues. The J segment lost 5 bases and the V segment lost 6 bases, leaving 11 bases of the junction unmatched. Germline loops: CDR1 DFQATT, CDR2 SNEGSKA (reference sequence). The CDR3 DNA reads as TGCAGTGCAGTGCTGGGACAGGGTTCCCATCAGCCCCAGCATTTT. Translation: CSAVLGQGSHQPQHF.

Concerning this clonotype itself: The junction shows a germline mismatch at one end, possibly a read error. In nucleotides, the CDR3 is TGTGCCCTCAGTGAGAAGAGGGAACCTGAAAAACTGTTTTTT. Translated, it gives CALSEKREPEKLFF. The chain links TRBV10-3 to TRBJ1-4; D gene uncertain. This CDR3 comprises 14 residues. Germline V CDR1 and CDR2: ENHRY, SYGVKD.

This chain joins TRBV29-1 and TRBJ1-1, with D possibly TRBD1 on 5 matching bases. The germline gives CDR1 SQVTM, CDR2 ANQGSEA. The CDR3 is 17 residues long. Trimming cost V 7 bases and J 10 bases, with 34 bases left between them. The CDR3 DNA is TGCAGCGCCAGCCGGATCAGGGAGGGGACGACCAACGCCAGAGCTTTCTTT. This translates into CSASRIREGTTNARAFF.

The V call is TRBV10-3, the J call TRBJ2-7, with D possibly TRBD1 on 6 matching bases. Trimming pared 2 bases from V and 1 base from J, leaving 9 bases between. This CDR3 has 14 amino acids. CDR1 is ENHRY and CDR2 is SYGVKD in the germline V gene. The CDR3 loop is CAISETGPSYEQYF. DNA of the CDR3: TGTGCCATCAGTGAGACAGGGCCTTCCTACGAGCAGTACTTC.

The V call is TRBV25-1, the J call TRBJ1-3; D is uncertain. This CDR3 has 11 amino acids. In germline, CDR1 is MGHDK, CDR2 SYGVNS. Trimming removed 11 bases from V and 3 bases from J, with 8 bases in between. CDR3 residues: CAGPGGNTIYF. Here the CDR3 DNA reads TGTGCCGGCCCTGGTGGAAACACCATATATTTT.

The CDR3 is CASSLAPAKETQYF. The CDR3 DNA sequence: TGTGCCAGCAGCTTAGCCCCGGCGAAAGAGACCCAGTACTTC. The chain carries TRBV11-2 and TRBJ2-5; no definite D call. V dropped 1 base and J dropped 3 bases, with 9 bases sitting between them. This CDR3 spans 14 amino acids. Per the germline V gene, CDR1 is SGHAT and CDR2 is FQNNGV.

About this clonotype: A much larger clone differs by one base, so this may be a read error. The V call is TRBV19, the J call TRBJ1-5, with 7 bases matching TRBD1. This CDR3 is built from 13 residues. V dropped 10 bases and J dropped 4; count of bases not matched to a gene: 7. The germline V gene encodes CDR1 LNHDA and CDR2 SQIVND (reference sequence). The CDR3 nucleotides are TGTGCCAACAAAGACAGGGCGAATCAGCCCCAGCATTTT. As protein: CANKDRANQPQHF.

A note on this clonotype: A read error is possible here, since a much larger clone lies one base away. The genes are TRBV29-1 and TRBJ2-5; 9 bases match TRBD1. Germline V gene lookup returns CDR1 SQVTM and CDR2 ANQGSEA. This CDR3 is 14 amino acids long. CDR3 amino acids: CSVSPGTGQEAQYF. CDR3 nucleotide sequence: TGCAGCGTTTCTCCCGGGACAGGGCAAGAGGCCCAGTACTTC.

CDR3 residues: CASSPPGWGEKLFF. In DNA form, the CDR3 reads TGTGCCAGCAGCCCGCCGGGGTGGGGTGAAAAACTGTTTTTT. This chain uses TRBV12-3 or TRBV12-4 with TRBJ1-4; D ambiguous. The CDR3 covers 14 residues. Trimming removed 6 bases at V and 7 bases at J, with 15 bases between.

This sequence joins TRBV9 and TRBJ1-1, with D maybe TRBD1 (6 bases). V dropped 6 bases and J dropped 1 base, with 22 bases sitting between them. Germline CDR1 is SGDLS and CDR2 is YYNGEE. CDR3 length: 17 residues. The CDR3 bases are TGTGCCAGCAACCTACCCGCGGGGGGACACTCGAACACTGAAGCTTTCTTT. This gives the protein CASNLPAGGHSNTEAFF. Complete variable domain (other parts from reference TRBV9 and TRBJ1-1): DSGVTQTPKHLITATGQRVTLRCSPRSGDLSVYWYQQSLDQGLQFLIQYYNGEERAKGNILERFSAQQFPDLHSELNLSSLELGDSALYFCASNLPAGGHSNTEAFFGQGTRLTVV.

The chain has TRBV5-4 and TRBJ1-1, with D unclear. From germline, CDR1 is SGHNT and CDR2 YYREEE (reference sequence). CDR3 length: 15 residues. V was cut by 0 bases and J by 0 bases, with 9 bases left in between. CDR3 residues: CASSLEMALNTEAFF. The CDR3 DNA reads TGTGCCAGCAGCTTGGAGATGGCCTTGAACACTGAAGCTTTCTTT. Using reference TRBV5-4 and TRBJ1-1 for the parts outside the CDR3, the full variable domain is ETGVTQSPTHLIKTRGQQVTLRCSSQSGHNTVSWYQQALGQGPQFIFQYYREEENGRGNFPPRFSGLQFPNYSSELNVNALELDDSALYLCASSLEMALNTEAFFGQGTRLTVV.

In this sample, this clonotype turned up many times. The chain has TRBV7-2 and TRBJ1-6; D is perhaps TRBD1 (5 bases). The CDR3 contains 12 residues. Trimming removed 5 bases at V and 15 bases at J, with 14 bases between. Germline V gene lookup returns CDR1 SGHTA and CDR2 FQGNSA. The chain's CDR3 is CASSPDSQFLHF. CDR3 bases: TGTGCCAGCAGCCCCGACAGCCAGTTCCTCCACTTT.